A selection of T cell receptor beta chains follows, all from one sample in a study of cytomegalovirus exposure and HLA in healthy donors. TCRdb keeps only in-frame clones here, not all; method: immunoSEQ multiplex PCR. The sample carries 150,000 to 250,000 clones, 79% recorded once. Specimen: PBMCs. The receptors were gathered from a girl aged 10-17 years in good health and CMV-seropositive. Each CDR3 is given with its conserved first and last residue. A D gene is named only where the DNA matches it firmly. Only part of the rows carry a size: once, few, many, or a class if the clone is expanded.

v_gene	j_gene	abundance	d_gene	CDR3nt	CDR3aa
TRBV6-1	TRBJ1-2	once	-	TGTGCCAGCAGTGAAGCGGCAGGTCCCGGTAACTATGGCTACACCTTC	CASSEAAGPGNYGYTF
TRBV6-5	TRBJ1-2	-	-	TGTGCCAGCAGTTACCTGGGGGCCGCGGCGTTCGGCTACACCTTC	CASSYLGAAAFGYTF
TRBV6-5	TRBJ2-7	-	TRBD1	TGTGCCAGCAGTTACTCGAGAGAGTCAGGGGGCTACGAGCAGTACTTC	CASSYSRESGGYEQYF
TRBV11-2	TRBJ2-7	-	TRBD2	TGTGCCAGCAGCTCGGGACTAGCGGGCGAGCAGTACTTC	CASSSGLAGEQYF
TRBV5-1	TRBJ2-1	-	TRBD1	TGCGCCAGCAGCCCGACGGGGACAGACTCCTACAATGAGCAGTTCTTC	CASSPTGTDSYNEQFF
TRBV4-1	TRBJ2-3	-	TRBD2	TGCGCCAGCAGCCAACAGGGACTAGCAGCAGATACGCAGTATTTT	CASSQQGLAADTQYF
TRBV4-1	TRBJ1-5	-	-	TGCGCCAGCAGCCAAGGACACGATAGCAATCAGCCCCAGCATTTT	CASSQGHDSNQPQHF
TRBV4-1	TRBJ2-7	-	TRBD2	TGCGCCAGCAGCCACCGGGCACTAGCGGCCACCTACGAGCAGTACTTC	CASSHRALAATYEQYF
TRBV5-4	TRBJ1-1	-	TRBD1	TGTGCCAGCAGCCCTGGGACAGCGAACACTGAAGCTTTCTTT	CASSPGTANTEAFF
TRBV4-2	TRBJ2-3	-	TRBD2	TGTGCCAGCAGCCAAGCTAGCGGGGGCACAGATACGCAGTATTTT	CASSQASGGTDTQYF
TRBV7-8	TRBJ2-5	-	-	TGTGCCAGCAGCTTTGGGTCATGGGGCGAGACCCAGTACTTC	CASSFGSWGETQYF
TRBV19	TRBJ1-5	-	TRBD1	TGTGCCAGTAGTGTCCGGACAGGGGCTCGAAGCAATCAGCCCCAGCATTTT	CASSVRTGARSNQPQHF